The 26 T cell receptor beta chains below all came from one sample that was sequenced in a study of blood T cell repertoires in COVID-19. Here immunoSEQ multiplex PCR was the method, and the copy in TCRdb shows in-frame clones only, minus some. The sample lists 65,000 to 70,000 clones, around nine tenths occurring once. Sequenced material: peripheral blood. These receptors originate from a woman of 80 years or more with acute or convalescent COVID-19.

The chain carries TRBV30 and TRBJ1-1; TRBD1 is a possible D gene (5 bases). The CDR3 has 15 amino acids. Germline V lookup: CDR1 GTSNPN, CDR2 SVGIG (reference sequence). Trimming took 4 bases from V and 5 from J, leaving 20 bases between them. The CDR3 DNA sequence: TGTGCCTGGACCGGTGGAAGGGGCCATGCAACTGAAGCTTTCTTT. Its protein product is CAWTGGRGHATEAFF. The complete variable domain, with remaining parts taken from reference TRBV30 and TRBJ1-1, reads SQTIHQWPATLVQPVGSPLSLECTVEGTSNPNLYWYRQAAGRGLQLLFYSVGIGQISSEVPQNLSASRPQDRQFILSSKKLLLSDSGFYLCAWTGGRGHATEAFFGQGTRLTVV.

The V call is TRBV21-1, the J call TRBJ1-2; TRBD1 is taken as the D call from the table, unchecked against the DNA. TRBV21-1 is a documented pseudogene. This CDR3 contains 14 residues. The CDR3 loop is CASSRTGSNYGYTF. The CDR3 nucleotides are TGTGCCAGCAGCCGGACAGGGTCTAACTATGGCTACACCTTC.

The chain employs TRBV24-1 and TRBJ2-1; D is uncertain. Germline loops: CDR1 KGHDR, CDR2 SFDVKD. CDR3 length equals 14 residues. V was cut by 5 bases and J by 5 bases, with 12 bases left in between. The CDR3 spells CATSGYPLNNEQFF. The CDR3 DNA sequence: TGTGCCACCAGTGGTTATCCCCTTAACAATGAGCAGTTCTTC.

This sequence joins TRBV2 and TRBJ2-7, with no clear D. Germline V gives CDR1 SNHLY, CDR2 FYNNEI. This CDR3 comprises 13 residues. With 4 bases removed from V and 2 bases from J, the gap between germline ends came to 9 bases. CDR3 amino acids: CASSATFPYEQYF. CDR3 sequence (DNA): TGTGCCAGCAGTGCAACATTCCCCTACGAGCAGTACTTC.

V is TRBV5-1 and J is TRBJ2-7; the D is unclear. Germline values: CDR1 SGHRS, CDR2 YFSETQ. The CDR3 totals 13 residues. Trimming removed 3 bases at V and 4 bases at J, with 11 bases between. The DNA of the CDR3 is TGCGCCAGCAGCTCCGCGGTGGAGTACGAGCAGTACTTC. Amino acid sequence: CASSSAVEYEQYF.

This clone was counted a few times. The J gene is TRBJ2-5, the V gene TRBV7-8, with D perhaps matching TRBD1 (5 bases). V gave up 6 bases and J gave up 5 bases, with 16 bases separating them. In germline, CDR1 is SGHVS, CDR2 FQNEAQ. The CDR3 is made up of 14 amino acids. The CDR3 loop is CASSSETRAETQYF. The CDR3 DNA follows: TGTGCCAGCAGTTCGGAGACCAGGGCTGAGACCCAGTACTTC.

The CDR3 bases are TGTGCCACCAGCTGGGGGGGCACTGAAGCTTTCTTT. Residues: CATSWGGTEAFF. This chain uses TRBV15 with TRBJ1-1; maybe TRBD1 (5 bases). The CDR3 totals 12 residues. V dropped 5 bases and J dropped 4 bases, with 8 bases sitting between them. The germline V gene has CDR1 LNHNV and CDR2 YYDKDF (reference sequence).

The V call is TRBV7-3, the J call TRBJ2-1; 8 bases are shared with TRBD1. Per germline, CDR1 SGHTA and CDR2 FQGTGA. The CDR3 is 18 amino acids. With 2 bases clipped from V and 4 bases from J, the junction kept 13 bases outside the gene matches. This CDR3 is CASSLDGQGRFVYNEQFF. Written as DNA, the CDR3 is TGTGCCAGCAGCTTAGACGGACAGGGACGATTCGTTTACAATGAGCAGTTCTTC. The full variable domain, with the rest looked up from reference TRBV7-3 and TRBJ2-1, is GAGVSQTPSNKVTEKGKYVELRCDPISGHTALYWYRQSLGQGPEFLIYFQGTGAADDSGLPNDRFFAVRPEGSVSTLKIQRTERGDSAVYLCASSLDGQGRFVYNEQFFGPGTRLTVL.

This chain uses TRBV2 with TRBJ1-4; D may be TRBD1 (5 bases). CDR1 and CDR2 from the germline V gene are SNHLY and FYNNEI. The length of the CDR3 is 14 residues. V dropped 4 bases and J dropped 6 bases, with 12 bases sitting between them. The CDR3: CASSGYRPHEKLFF. The CDR3 DNA sequence: TGTGCCAGCAGTGGGTACAGGCCCCATGAAAAACTGTTTTTT.

The J gene is TRBJ1-1, the V gene TRBV19, with D maybe TRBD1 (5 bases). The CDR3 totals 14 residues. CDR1 LNHDA and CDR2 SQIVND come from the germline V gene (reference sequence). The V and J ends lost 3 bases and 5 bases respectively, with 13 bases between them. CDR3: CASSIPGGRTEAFF. The CDR3 DNA is TGTGCCAGTAGTATCCCGGGGGGTCGGACTGAAGCTTTCTTT.

V usage is TRBV18 and J usage is TRBJ2-2; D is unresolved. Between the trimmed V and J ends, which lost 0 bases and 3 bases, there was a span of 8 bases. This CDR3 comprises 15 residues. Per germline, CDR1 KGHSH and CDR2 LQKENI. The CDR3 bases are TGTGCCAGCTCACCACCGAGGAGAGACACCGGGGAGCTGTTTTTT. This encodes CASSPPRRDTGELFF.

The chain is built from TRBV28 and TRBJ1-5; D might be TRBD1 (6 bases). The CDR3 has 14 residues. The germline CDR1 and CDR2 sequences are MDHEN and SYDVKM. Trimming stripped 8 bases from V and 9 bases from J, with 20 bases between. CDR3 protein: CASGGRVLVRPQHF. For the CDR3, the DNA is TGTGCCAGCGGGGGCAGAGTACTAGTTCGGCCCCAGCATTTT.

This clone was found many times. The genes are TRBV19 and TRBJ2-7; 9 bases are shared with TRBD2. The CDR3 has 16 residues. V trimming: 0 bases; J trimming: 3 bases; junction bases outside the gene matches: 6. The germline CDR1 and CDR2 sequences are LNHDA and SQIVND (reference sequence). The CDR3 region is CASSIDHLAGNYEQYF. DNA for the CDR3: TGTGCCAGTAGTATAGATCACCTAGCGGGGAACTACGAGCAGTACTTC.

V gene TRBV3-1 (or the pseudogene TRBV3-2) combines with J gene TRBJ2-7; 13 bases are a match to TRBD2. The CDR3 is 16 amino acids. Germline CDR1 reads LGHDT; CDR2 reads YNNKEL (reference sequence). J was trimmed by 1 base and V by 4 bases; bases with no gene match: 4. Written as DNA, the CDR3 is TGTGCCAGCAGCCGTGGGACTAGCGGGGATTCCTACGAGCAGTACTTC. It yields the protein CASSRGTSGDSYEQYF.

The V call is TRBV7-3, the J call TRBJ1-2; weak D call: TRBD1 (5 bases). V was cut by 1 base and J by 0 bases, with 9 bases left in between. Germline V gene lookup returns CDR1 SGHTA and CDR2 FQGTGA. The CDR3 is 15 residues long. CDR3 sequence reads: CASSLNPDTNYGYTF. The CDR3 DNA reads TGTGCCAGCAGCTTAAACCCGGACACTAACTATGGCTACACCTTC.

The CDR3 DNA is TGTGCCAGCTCACCACTCCACGCCATTGGGCGGGATGGCTACACCTTC. Its translation is CASSPLHAIGRDGYTF. This chain links TRBV18 with TRBJ1-2; unclear D gene. V lost 1 base and J 6 bases, leaving 18 bases between the germline ends. Germline V gene sequence: CDR1 KGHSH, CDR2 LQKENI. The CDR3 has 16 residues.

The chain employs TRBV7-9 and TRBJ1-4; 8 bases fit TRBD1. The J segment lost 8 bases and the V segment lost 6 bases, leaving 11 bases of the junction unmatched. Germline V gene lookup returns CDR1 SEHNR and CDR2 FQNEAQ (reference sequence). CDR3 length: 15 amino acids. The CDR3 region has the DNA TGTGCCAGCAGTCTCACGGCAACAGGGGGAGAAAAACTGTTTTTT. Encoded protein: CASSLTATGGEKLFF.

V and J are TRBV15 and TRBJ1-3, with TRBD1 matching 8 bases. Germline CDR1 is LNHNV and CDR2 is YYDKDF (reference sequence). The CDR3 has 20 amino acids. Unmatched junction bases numbered 16, after V lost 3 bases and J lost 0 bases. As DNA, the CDR3 is TGTGCCACCAGCAGGGAGAAGATCCGGGACAGGTTCTCCTCTGGAAACACCATATATTTT. Residues: CATSREKIRDRFSSGNTIYF.

CDR3 coding DNA: TGCGCCAGCAGCCCCGGAGGGGCTGAAGCTTTCTTT. Translation gives CASSPGGAEAFF. The chain combines TRBV4-1 with TRBJ1-1; D is perhaps TRBD1 (5 bases). CDR1 is MGHRA, CDR2 YSYEKL, per germline. Trimming took 4 bases from V and 6 from J, leaving 9 bases between them. The CDR3 is made up of 12 amino acids.

This chain links TRBV12-3 or TRBV12-4 with TRBJ1-3; a weak D match, TRBD1 (5 bases). The CDR3 is 12 amino acids. V lost 2 bases to trimming and J lost 12 bases, with 11 bases between them. CDR3 sequence: CASSLSGGDIYF. In DNA, the CDR3 is TGTGCCAGCAGTTTATCCGGGGGAGACATATATTTT.

The chain carries TRBV27 and TRBJ2-6; TRBD2 is a possible D gene (5 bases). Germline V gene sequence: CDR1 MNHEY, CDR2 SMNVEV (reference sequence). The CDR3 totals 15 residues. The V and J ends lost 7 bases and 3 bases respectively, with 13 bases between them. CDR3 protein: CASKELEGGANVLTF. The CDR3 nucleotides are TGTGCCAGCAAAGAACTAGAGGGTGGGGCCAACGTCCTGACTTTC. Full variable domain (missing parts from reference TRBV27 and TRBJ2-6): EAQVTQNPRYLITVTGKKLTVTCSQNMNHEYMSWYRQDPGLGLRQIYYSMNVEVTDKGDVPEGYKVSRKEKRNFPLILESPSPNQTSLYFCASKELEGGANVLTFGAGSRLTVL.

This chain connects TRBV27 to TRBJ2-3; no definite D call. The V end lost 2 bases, the J end lost 6 bases, and 12 bases lay between the germline ends. CDR3 size: 14 residues. CDR1 is MNHEY, CDR2 SMNVEV, per germline (reference sequence). The CDR3 DNA sequence: TGTGCCAGCAGTTTACTTCCCCTTTCGGATACGCAGTATTTT. Protein sequence: CASSLLPLSDTQYF.

The chain has TRBV4-2 and TRBJ2-7; 7 positions agree with TRBD2. V gave up 0 bases and J gave up 6 bases; unmatched junction bases: 8. This CDR3 has 15 residues. In germline, CDR1 is LGHNA, CDR2 YNFKEQ. In DNA, the CDR3 is TGTGCCAGCAGCCAAGACGGACTAGATTTAAGCGAGCAGTACTTC. It is translated as CASSQDGLDLSEQYF.

The V gene is TRBV5-1, the J gene TRBJ1-5; tentatively, D is TRBD1 (5 bases). V lost 4 bases, J lost 6 bases, and 14 bases lay in between. Per germline, CDR1 SGHRS and CDR2 YFSETQ. There are 14 residues in the CDR3. CDR3 protein: CASSPQGGGQPQHF. The CDR3 nucleotides are TGCGCCAGCAGCCCTCAGGGCGGCGGTCAGCCCCAGCATTTT.

The table lists this clone with a count of one. The rearrangement uses TRBV27 and TRBJ2-1; 8 bases align to TRBD2. This CDR3 spans 15 amino acids. From germline, CDR1 is MNHEY and CDR2 SMNVEV (reference sequence). The J segment lost 4 bases and the V segment lost 5 bases, leaving 7 bases of the junction unmatched. This CDR3 reads CASSPAPGGYNEQFF. The CDR3 nucleotides read TGTGCCAGCAGTCCGGCCCCGGGGGGGTACAATGAGCAGTTCTTC.

The chain links TRBV5-5 to TRBJ1-2; 9 bases are shared with TRBD1. The CDR3 contains 14 residues. The V gene end was trimmed by 0 bases and the J gene end by 8 bases; junction bases not matched to a gene: 5. The germline CDR1 and CDR2 sequences are SGHKS and YYEKEE (reference sequence). The CDR3 nucleotides read TGTGCCAGCAGCTTGGTGGGACAGGGCAGGGGCTACACCTTC. Its protein product is CASSLVGQGRGYTF.